This T cell receptor (beta chain) was profiled in a study of cytomegalovirus exposure and HLA in healthy donors. Study context: Among the 398 genotyped donors, more than 70% were placed in the Caucasian-associated ancestry cluster.

With respect to this clone: Its antigen is unknown.

PCR primers comprised 60 Vbeta and 13 Jbeta primers. The data were produced by immunoSEQ multiplex PCR, yet TCRdb's version contains in-frame clones alone and is incomplete. The data contain some 110,000 clones, about two thirds of them singletons. General study findings and limits: About 90% or about 30% of the time was how often most TCR beta V segments were productive, according to an earlier analysis. Relative to the approximately 660-donor mean, N-insertions were reportedly fewer in an Asian-associated ancestry cluster in a later analysis. Most CMV-associated TCR beta chains were later found to appear HLA-restricted.

The length of the CDR3 is 14 residues. Germline lookup yields CDR1 SGHNT and CDR2 YYREEE (reference sequence). Trimming left V 4 bases short and J 4 bases short, with 11 bases between. The V and J genes are TRBV5-4 and TRBJ2-2; perhaps TRBD1 as D (5 bases). Sequencing used PBMCs. The receptor comes from a female donor in good health and CMV-seronegative. CDR3 sequence reads: CASSQGAATGELFF. Here the CDR3 DNA reads TGTGCCAGCAGCCAGGGTGCTGCCACCGGGGAGCTGTTTTTT. Based on the CDR3 plus reference TRBV5-4 and TRBJ2-2, the full variable domain is ETGVTQSPTHLIKTRGQQVTLRCSSQSGHNTVSWYQQALGQGPQFIFQYYREEENGRGNFPPRFSGLQFPNYSSELNVNALELDDSALYLCASSQGAATGELFFGEGSRLTVL.